These 10 T cell receptor beta chains were all obtained from the same sample, sequenced in a study of shared clonotypes between healthy human individuals. Data came from immunoSEQ multiplex PCR; TCRdb stores just in-frame clones and leaves some out. The data contain under 850,000 clones, 80% to 95% of them seen just once; the ten biggest clones take up under 30%. The naive CD8 fraction comprised CD45RO-negative cells positively selected for CCR7 and excluded terminally differentiated effector memory CD45RA+ cells. Sequences were obtained from naive CD8+ T cells sorted from blood. Receptor source: a man aged 25-45 years in good health.

This clone has just a few counts. The J gene is TRBJ1-2, the V gene TRBV29-1; perhaps TRBD1 as D (5 bases). Germline loops: CDR1 SQVTM, CDR2 ANQGSEA. CDR3 length: 13 amino acids. The V end lost 7 bases, the J end lost 3 bases, and 15 bases lay between the germline ends. The CDR3 protein is CSDLWGDDYGYTF. CDR3 sequence (DNA): TGCAGCGACCTTTGGGGGGATGACTATGGCTACACCTTC.

The rearrangement joins TRBV4-1 to TRBJ2-1; 8 bases fit TRBD1. The CDR3 consists of 16 residues. V was pared by 4 bases and J by 4 bases, with 9 bases of the junction left unmatched. The germline CDR1 and CDR2 sequences are MGHRA and YSYEKL. CDR3 loop: CASSLSPGTGYNEQFF. CDR3 bases: TGCGCCAGCAGCCTCTCACCAGGGACAGGTTACAATGAGCAGTTCTTC.

This chain uses TRBV11-2 with TRBJ1-2; 7 nucleotides agree with TRBD1. The CDR3 length is 16 residues. J was trimmed by 6 bases and V by 5 bases; bases with no gene match: 15. Germline V gives CDR1 SGHAT, CDR2 FQNNGV. CDR3 DNA sequence: TGTGCCAGCAGCCCTCAGGACAGGCCCAAGGGTCATGGCTACACCTTC. Protein sequence: CASSPQDRPKGHGYTF.

The chain is built from TRBV9 and TRBJ1-2; 8 bases agree with TRBD1. The CDR3 has 12 residues. The V and J ends lost 6 bases and 8 bases, in that order; junction bases with no gene match: 6. CDR1 is SGDLS and CDR2 is YYNGEE in the germline V gene. This chain's CDR3 is CASNDRGGGYTF. The CDR3 nucleotides are TGTGCCAGCAATGACAGGGGAGGAGGCTACACCTTC.

This rearrangement joins TRBV6-5 to TRBJ2-3; 8 positions agree with TRBD1. The length of the CDR3 is 15 residues. Per germline, CDR1 MNHEY and CDR2 SVGAGI. The V and J ends lost 2 bases and 6 bases, in that order; junction bases with no gene match: 7. The CDR3 bases are TGTGCCAGCAGTTACGGGACAGGCATGTGGGATACGCAGTATTTT. Protein: CASSYGTGMWDTQYF.

This clone was picked up one time. The chain recombines TRBV19 with TRBJ1-2; D possibly corresponds to TRBD1 (5 bases). The CDR3 is 14 amino acids. Germline assignment: CDR1 LNHDA and CDR2 SQIVND (reference sequence). Trimming left V 1 base short and J 3 bases short, with 9 bases between. Here the CDR3 reads CASSIASTDYGYTF. The DNA of the CDR3 is TGTGCCAGTAGTATAGCTTCGACAGACTATGGCTACACCTTC.

The chain has TRBV5-3 and TRBJ2-5, with unresolved D. TRBV5-3 falls under the ORF class, with uncertain function. The CDR3 runs to 15 residues. Trimming shortened V by 0 bases and J by 5 bases, and 14 bases separated the two germline ends. CDR3 sequence reads: CARSLDPNPKETQYF. CDR3 in DNA: TGTGCCAGAAGCTTGGATCCAAACCCGAAGGAGACCCAGTACTTC.

Concerning this clone: The sample contains more than one DNA sequence encoding this CDR3. The chain uses TRBV11-2 and TRBJ2-5; D not certain. V was cut by 2 bases and J by 5 bases, with 6 bases left in between. CDR1 is SGHAT and CDR2 is FQNNGV in the germline V gene. CDR3 length equals 12 residues. The CDR3: CASSLSGETQYF. Written as DNA, the CDR3 is TGTGCCAGCAGCTTAAGTGGCGAGACCCAGTACTTC.

The chain's CDR3 is CASSSNYRDRGQETQYF. CDR3 bases: TGTGCCAGCAGCTCGAACTACCGGGACAGGGGCCAAGAGACCCAGTACTTC. The chain links TRBV11-2 to TRBJ2-5; 10 nucleotides agree with TRBD1. The CDR3 spans 17 residues. The ends lost 4 bases at V and 1 base at J; junction bases unmatched: 9. Germline CDR1 and CDR2: SGHAT and FQNNGV. Variable domain in full (rest from reference TRBV11-2 and TRBJ2-5): EAGVAQSPRYKIIEKRQSVAFWCNPISGHATLYWYQQILGQGPKLLIQFQNNGVVDDSQLPKDRFSAERLKGVDSTLKIQPAKLEDSAVYLCASSSNYRDRGQETQYFGPGTRLLVL.

This chain connects TRBV29-1 to TRBJ2-2; 8 nucleotides line up with TRBD2. Unmatched junction bases numbered 7, after V lost 0 bases and J lost 7 bases. The CDR3 extends over 15 amino acids. CDR1 is SQVTM, CDR2 ANQGSEA, per germline. Written as DNA, the CDR3 is TGCAGCGTTGAAGATCTCACTAGCGGTCACGGGGAGCTGTTTTTT. Residues: CSVEDLTSGHGELFF.